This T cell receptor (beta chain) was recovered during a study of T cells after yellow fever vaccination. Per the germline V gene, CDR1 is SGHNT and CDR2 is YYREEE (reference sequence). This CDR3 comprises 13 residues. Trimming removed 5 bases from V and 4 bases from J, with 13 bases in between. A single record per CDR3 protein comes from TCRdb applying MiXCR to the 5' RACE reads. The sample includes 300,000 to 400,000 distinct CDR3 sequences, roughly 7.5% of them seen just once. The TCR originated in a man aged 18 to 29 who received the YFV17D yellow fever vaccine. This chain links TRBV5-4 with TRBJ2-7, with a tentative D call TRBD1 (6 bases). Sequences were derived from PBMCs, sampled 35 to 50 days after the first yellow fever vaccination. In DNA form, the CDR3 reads TGTGCCAGCAGATCAGGGGCCTCGTACGAGCAGTACTTC. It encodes CASRSGASYEQYF. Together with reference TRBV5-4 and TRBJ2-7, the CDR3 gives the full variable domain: ETGVTQSPTHLIKTRGQQVTLRCSSQSGHNTVSWYQQALGQGPQFIFQYYREEENGRGNFPPRFSGLQFPNYSSELNVNALELDDSALYLCASRSGASYEQYFGPGTRLTVT.